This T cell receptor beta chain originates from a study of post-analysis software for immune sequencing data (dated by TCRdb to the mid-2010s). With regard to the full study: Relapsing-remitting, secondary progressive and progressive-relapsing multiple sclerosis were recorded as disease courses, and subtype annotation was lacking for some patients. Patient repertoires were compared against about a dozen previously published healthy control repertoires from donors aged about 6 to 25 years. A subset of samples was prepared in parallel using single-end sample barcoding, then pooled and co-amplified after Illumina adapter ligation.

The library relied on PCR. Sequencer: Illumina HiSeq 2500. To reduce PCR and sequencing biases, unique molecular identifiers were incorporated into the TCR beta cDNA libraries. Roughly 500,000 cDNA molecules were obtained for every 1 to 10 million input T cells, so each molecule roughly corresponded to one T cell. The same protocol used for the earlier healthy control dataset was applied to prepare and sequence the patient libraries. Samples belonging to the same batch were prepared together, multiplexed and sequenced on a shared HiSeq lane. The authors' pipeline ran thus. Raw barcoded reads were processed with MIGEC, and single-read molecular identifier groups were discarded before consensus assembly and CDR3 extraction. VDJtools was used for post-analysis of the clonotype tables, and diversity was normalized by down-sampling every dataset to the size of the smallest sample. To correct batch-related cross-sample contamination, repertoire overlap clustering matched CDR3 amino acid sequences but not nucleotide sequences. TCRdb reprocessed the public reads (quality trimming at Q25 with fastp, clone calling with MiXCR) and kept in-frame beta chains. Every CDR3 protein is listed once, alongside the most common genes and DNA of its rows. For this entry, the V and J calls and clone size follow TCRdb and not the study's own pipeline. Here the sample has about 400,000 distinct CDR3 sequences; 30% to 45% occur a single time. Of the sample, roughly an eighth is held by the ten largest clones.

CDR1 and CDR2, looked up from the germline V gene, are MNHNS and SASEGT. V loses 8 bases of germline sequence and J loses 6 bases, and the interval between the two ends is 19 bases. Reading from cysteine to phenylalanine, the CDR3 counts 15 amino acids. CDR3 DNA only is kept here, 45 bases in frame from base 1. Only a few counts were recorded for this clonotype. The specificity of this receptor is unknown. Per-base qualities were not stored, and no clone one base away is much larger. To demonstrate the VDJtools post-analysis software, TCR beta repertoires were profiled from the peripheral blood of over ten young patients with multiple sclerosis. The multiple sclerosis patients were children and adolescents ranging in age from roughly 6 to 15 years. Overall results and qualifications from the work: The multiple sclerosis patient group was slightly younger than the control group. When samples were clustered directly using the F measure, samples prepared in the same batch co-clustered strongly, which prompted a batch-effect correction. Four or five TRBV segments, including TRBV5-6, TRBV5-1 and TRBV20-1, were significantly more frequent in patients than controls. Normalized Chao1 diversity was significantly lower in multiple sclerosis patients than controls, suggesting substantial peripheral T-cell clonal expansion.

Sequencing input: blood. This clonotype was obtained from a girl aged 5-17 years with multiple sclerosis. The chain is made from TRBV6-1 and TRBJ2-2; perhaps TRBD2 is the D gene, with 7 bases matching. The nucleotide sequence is TGTGCCAGCTATCAAGTGGGGGGGGCTGCCGGGGAGCTGTTTTTT. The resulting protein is CASYQVGGAAGELFF.